Shown below are 4 T cell receptor beta chains from a single sample sequenced in a study of graft-versus-host responses after intestinal transplantation. Profiling relied on immunoSEQ multiplex PCR, and the TCRdb table lists in-frame clones only, not all of them. The sample has 9,500 or so clones, 85% to 90% seen once. The source material was PBMCs, sampled about 240 days after intestinal transplant. These receptors were taken from a human patient who received an intestinal transplant, so some T cells may come from the graft donor.

This chain joins TRBV6-4 and TRBJ2-1, with 14 bases lining up with TRBD2. V was pared by 2 bases and J by 8 bases, with 2 bases of the junction left unmatched. Per the germline V gene, CDR1 is MRHNA and CDR2 is SNTAGT. The CDR3 sequence is 15 residues long. The CDR3 DNA sequence: TGTGCCAGCAGTGACGGGACTAGCGGGAGTGATGAGCAGTTCTTC. Translating it yields CASSDGTSGSDEQFF.

V usage is TRBV6-5 and J usage is TRBJ1-2; 8 nucleotides align to TRBD1. Trimming took 9 bases from V and 6 from J; bases not matched to a gene: 6. The CDR3 totals 12 residues. Germline V CDR1 and CDR2: MNHEY, SVGAGI. CDR3 region: CASRQGRHGYTF. The CDR3 DNA is TGTGCCAGTCGACAGGGGAGGCATGGCTACACCTTC.

This chain's CDR3 is CASSSGLYNEQFF. The CDR3 DNA is TGTGCCAGCAGTTCTGGACTATACAATGAGCAGTTCTTC. This chain joins TRBV6-4 and TRBJ2-1; D possibly corresponds to TRBD2 (6 bases). Germline V gives CDR1 MRHNA, CDR2 SNTAGT. The CDR3 spans 13 residues. V was pared by 5 bases and J by 4 bases, with 9 bases between.

This clone has just one count. V gene TRBV5-6 combines with J gene TRBJ2-6, with D possibly TRBD1 on 5 matching bases. Per the germline V gene, CDR1 is SGHDT and CDR2 is YYEEEE. Trimming stripped 5 bases from V and 0 bases from J, with 9 bases between. The CDR3 consists of 15 residues. CDR3 region: CASRPTGSGANVLTF. For the CDR3, the DNA is TGTGCCAGCAGACCCACAGGCTCTGGGGCCAACGTCCTGACTTTC.